This T cell receptor beta chain was recorded in a study of shared clonotypes between healthy human individuals. Libraries were prepared by immunoSEQ multiplex PCR; TCRdb keeps only in-frame clonotypes and omits some of them. The sample consists of approximately 640,000 clones, about three quarters of them appearing once. Germline loops: CDR1 LNHDA, CDR2 SQIVND (reference sequence). There are 14 residues in the CDR3. V lost 0 bases, J lost 2 bases, and 7 bases lay in between. Sequences were obtained from memory CD4+ T cells sorted from blood. As to subset: CD45RA-negative fraction. The V call is TRBV19, the J call TRBJ1-2, with D uncertain. This TCR was recovered from a woman aged 30 to 39 in good health. CDR3: CASSIEGRNYGYTF. DNA for the CDR3: TGTGCCAGTAGTATAGAAGGCAGAAACTATGGCTACACCTTC.